The 30 T cell receptor beta chains reported below all come from one sample, sequenced in a study of CD8 T cells in ankylosing spondylitis. Their antigens remain unidentified. General observations from the study: Made up of under 10 highly homologous variants, a TCR beta motif appeared characteristic of ankylosing spondylitis blood.

One entry per CDR3 protein, called by TCRdb with MiXCR from the 5' RACE reads. The sample contains 650,000 to 800,000 distinct CDR3 sequences, over 15% of which appear only once. Sequencing was carried out using blood, either unsorted or a sorted T cell fraction (not recorded which). These receptors were taken from a male donor with ankylosing spondylitis.

Many counts were recorded for this clonotype. This rearrangement joins TRBV12-3 or TRBV12-4 to TRBJ2-5, with 8 bases matching TRBD1. This CDR3 is 13 amino acids long. V dropped 5 bases and J dropped 5; count of bases not matched to a gene: 4. The CDR3 spells CASSRDRRETQYF. The CDR3 DNA sequence: TGTGCCAGCAGTAGGGACAGGCGGGAGACCCAGTACTTC.

This clonotype was found a few times. The chain recombines TRBV7-3 with TRBJ1-1; the D is unclear. This CDR3 comprises 15 residues. Germline V gene data show CDR1 as SGHTA and CDR2 as FQGTGA. V lost 2 bases to trimming and J lost 6 bases, with 16 bases between them. The CDR3 spells CASSLFSGAAAEAFF. DNA of the CDR3: TGTGCCAGCAGCTTATTTTCGGGAGCCGCGGCTGAAGCTTTCTTT.

The chain carries TRBV6-2 or TRBV6-3 and TRBJ2-7; D ambiguous. With 5 bases removed from V and 7 bases from J, the gap between germline ends came to 9 bases. The CDR3 runs 11 residues. Germline V gives CDR1 MNHEY, CDR2 SVGEGT. The CDR3 sequence is CASSTPWEQYF. The CDR3 DNA reads as TGTGCCAGCAGTACACCCTGGGAGCAGTACTTC.

The CDR3 DNA is TGCGCCAGCCACAGGGGGTATGGGGACACTGAAGCTTTCTTT. Translating gives CASHRGYGDTEAFF. The chain couples TRBV5-1 to TRBJ1-1; TRBD1 agrees at 8 bases. V lost 7 bases, J lost 3 bases, and 8 bases stayed unmatched. Germline CDR1 and CDR2: SGHRS and YFSETQ. This CDR3 region has 14 residues.

The sample holds many counts of this clonotype. The J gene is TRBJ2-3, the V gene TRBV12-3 or TRBV12-4; D perhaps matches TRBD1 (5 bases). Trimming took 5 bases from V and 7 from J, leaving 10 bases between them. The CDR3 consists of 12 residues. The CDR3 spells CASSPGLNTQYF. In DNA form, the CDR3 reads TGTGCCAGCAGTCCAGGGCTCAATACGCAGTATTTT.

A few counts support this clonotype. The chain couples TRBV10-3 to TRBJ2-7; TRBD2 matches at 8 bases. Germline assignment: CDR1 ENHRY and CDR2 SYGVKD. V dropped 3 bases and J dropped 4; count of bases not matched to a gene: 8. CDR3 length: 15 residues. CDR3 sequence: CAISDTGGFRYEQYF. In DNA, the CDR3 is TGTGCCATCAGTGACACGGGGGGGTTTAGATACGAGCAGTACTTC.

The rearrangement joins TRBV20-1 to TRBJ2-7; a possible D gene is TRBD2 (6 bases). The germline gives CDR1 DFQATT, CDR2 SNEGSKA (reference sequence). CDR3 length: 16 amino acids. Trimming cost V 5 bases and J 6 bases, with 26 bases left between them. The CDR3 sequence is CSAPRRGASSPGEQYF. CDR3 DNA: TGCAGTGCTCCTAGGCGGGGAGCTTCCTCTCCAGGCGAGCAGTACTTC.

This clonotype was seen more than once but under ten times. J is TRBJ2-3 and V is TRBV12-3 or TRBV12-4; 13 bases line up with TRBD2. J lost 4 bases, V lost 4 bases, and 8 bases had no gene match. CDR3 length: 17 residues. The CDR3 nucleotides are TGTGCCAGCAGTTCCCCCGGACTAGCGGGGGTACCAGATACGCAGTATTTT. Amino acid sequence: CASSSPGLAGVPDTQYF.

In this sample, this clonotype turned up a few times. This sequence joins TRBV27 and TRBJ2-1, with D possibly TRBD1 on 5 matching bases. The CDR3 runs 15 residues. Germline loops: CDR1 MNHEY, CDR2 SMNVEV (reference sequence). Trimming took 5 bases from V and 6 from J, leaving 17 bases between them. This CDR3 reads CASSITRPGFNEQFF. The CDR3 DNA is TGTGCCAGCAGTATAACACGGCCAGGGTTCAATGAGCAGTTCTTC.

The chain links TRBV9 to TRBJ2-5, with TRBD1 matching over 7 bases. With V trimmed by 0 bases and J by 5 bases, 4 bases remained unmatched. This CDR3 is 14 amino acids long. CDR1 and CDR2 from the germline V gene are SGDLS and YYNGEE. The CDR3 loop is CASSVEGGSETQYF. The CDR3, as DNA: TGTGCCAGCAGCGTAGAAGGGGGCTCGGAGACCCAGTACTTC.

This sequence joins TRBV20-1 and TRBJ2-5; 7 bases line up with TRBD2. CDR1 is DFQATT, CDR2 SNEGSKA, per germline (reference sequence). Germline trimming cut 3 bases from V and 5 bases from J; bases unmatched to any gene: 12. CDR3 length equals 15 residues. In DNA, the CDR3 is TGCAGTGCTAGTGCTCCCGACGGGGGAGGGGAGACCCAGTACTTC. Residues: CSASAPDGGGETQYF.

The chain has TRBV10-3 and TRBJ2-3; 9 nucleotides match TRBD2. The CDR3 extends over 15 amino acids. With 2 bases clipped from V and 4 bases from J, the junction kept 4 bases outside the gene matches. Germline CDR1 is ENHRY and CDR2 is SYGVKD. The CDR3 region is CAISEPAGGADTQYF. The CDR3 DNA follows: TGTGCCATCAGTGAGCCAGCGGGGGGTGCAGATACGCAGTATTTT.

The V gene is TRBV29-1, the J gene TRBJ1-5; a possible D gene is TRBD1 (6 bases). This CDR3 is built from 13 residues. Trimming pared 5 bases from V and 3 bases from J, leaving 11 bases between. Germline assignment: CDR1 SQVTM and CDR2 ANQGSEA. CDR3 protein: CSVSRGPNQPQHF. The CDR3 bases are TGCAGCGTTAGCAGGGGACCCAATCAGCCCCAGCATTTT.

The J gene is TRBJ1-1, the V gene TRBV2, with a tentative D call TRBD1 (6 bases). The CDR3 loop spans 14 amino acids. Trimming cost V 7 bases and J 0 bases, with 12 bases left between them. Germline V gene data show CDR1 as SNHLY and CDR2 as FYNNEI. The DNA for the CDR3 is TGTGCCAGCAATCGTGACAGGATGAACACTGAAGCTTTCTTT. The encoded protein is CASNRDRMNTEAFF.

The gene calls are TRBV28 and TRBJ2-2; no definite D call. Trimming removed 5 bases from V and 2 bases from J, with 9 bases in between. The length of the CDR3 is 14 residues. Germline CDR1 is MDHEN and CDR2 is SYDVKM. This CDR3 is CASSADFNTGELFF. The CDR3 coding sequence is TGTGCCAGCAGTGCCGACTTTAACACCGGGGAGCTGTTTTTT. Based on the CDR3 plus reference TRBV28 and TRBJ2-2, the full variable domain is DVKVTQSSRYLVKRTGEKVFLECVQDMDHENMFWYRQDPGLGLRLIYFSYDVKMKEKGDIPEGYSVSREKKERFSLILESASTNQTSMYLCASSADFNTGELFFGEGSRLTVL.

V is TRBV29-1 and J is TRBJ2-1, with 13 bases lining up with TRBD2. Losses at the gene ends were 6 bases for V and 12 bases for J; bases not matched to a gene: 11. The germline V gene has CDR1 SQVTM and CDR2 ANQGSEA. The CDR3 has 14 amino acids. Here the CDR3 DNA reads TGCAGCGTAAGGGGACTAGCGGGATCATTAGGGCAGTTCTTC. Its translation is CSVRGLAGSLGQFF.

The chain couples TRBV29-1 to TRBJ2-5; 16 positions agree with TRBD2. The CDR3 runs to 17 residues. Germline V gene data show CDR1 as SQVTM and CDR2 as ANQGSEA. Trimming at V came to 5 bases and at J to 5 bases, leaving 11 bases not matched to a gene. The CDR3 loop is CSVSRGLAGGPGETQYF. The CDR3 DNA follows: TGCAGCGTTTCCCGGGGACTAGCGGGAGGGCCGGGGGAGACCCAGTACTTC. Filled out from reference TRBV29-1 and TRBJ2-5, the complete variable domain reads SAVISQKPSRDICQRGTSLTIQCQVDSQVTMMFWYRQQPGQSLTLIATANQGSEATYESGFVIDKFPISRPNLTFSTLTVSNMSPEDSSIYLCSVSRGLAGGPGETQYFGPGTRLLVL.

The chain uses TRBV11-2 and TRBJ2-1; 7 bases agree with TRBD2. The CDR3 is made up of 15 amino acids. The germline gives CDR1 SGHAT, CDR2 FQNNGV. V dropped 3 bases and J dropped 4; count of bases not matched to a gene: 6. The CDR3 DNA follows: TGTGCCAGCAGCTTCGCGGGAGAGTGGTACAATGAGCAGTTCTTC. Its protein product is CASSFAGEWYNEQFF. Full variable domain (rest looked up from reference TRBV11-2 and TRBJ2-1): EAGVAQSPRYKIIEKRQSVAFWCNPISGHATLYWYQQILGQGPKLLIQFQNNGVVDDSQLPKDRFSAERLKGVDSTLKIQPAKLEDSAVYLCASSFAGEWYNEQFFGPGTRLTVL.

The chain combines TRBV27 with TRBJ2-1; tentative D call: TRBD2 (5 bases). The V end lost 2 bases, the J end lost 0 bases, and 14 bases lay between the germline ends. The CDR3 is made up of 17 amino acids. CDR1 is MNHEY and CDR2 is SMNVEV in the germline V gene (reference sequence). The DNA of the CDR3 is TGTGCCAGCAGTTTAGAACGGGAACCTGGCTCCTACAATGAGCAGTTCTTC. Translated: CASSLEREPGSYNEQFF.

This clonotype appeared a few times. The rearrangement links TRBV29-1 to TRBJ2-3, with 11 nucleotides matching TRBD2. CDR3 length equals 14 residues. The germline V gene has CDR1 SQVTM and CDR2 ANQGSEA. The V segment lost 6 bases and the J segment 3 bases; nucleotides outside the gene matches: 5. The CDR3 bases are TGCAGCGTCCTTAGCGGGAGGGATACAGATACGCAGTATTTT. This encodes CSVLSGRDTDTQYF.

The table lists this clonotype with a few counts. This chain uses TRBV20-1 with TRBJ2-1; D possibly corresponds to TRBD1 (6 bases). The germline V gene has CDR1 DFQATT and CDR2 SNEGSKA (reference sequence). Trimming shortened V by 1 base and J by 7 bases, and 17 bases separated the two germline ends. The CDR3 has 15 amino acids. This CDR3 reads CSARVPDRHLNEQFF. Here the CDR3 DNA reads TGCAGTGCTAGAGTTCCCGACAGGCATCTGAATGAGCAGTTCTTC.

The V call is TRBV27, the J call TRBJ2-3, with D maybe TRBD1 (6 bases). Per the germline V gene, CDR1 is MNHEY and CDR2 is SMNVEV (reference sequence). The CDR3 consists of 15 residues. V was trimmed by 6 bases and J by 4 bases, leaving 17 bases between them. The CDR3 DNA reads as TGTGCCAGCAGCATCTACCCAGGGGCGGCAGATACGCAGTATTTT. It translates to CASSIYPGAADTQYF.

The chain couples TRBV6-1 to TRBJ1-1; TRBD1 matches at 9 bases. The V segment lost 6 bases and the J segment 1 base; nucleotides outside the gene matches: 6. This CDR3 region has 15 residues. Germline V lookup: CDR1 MNHNS, CDR2 SASEGT. The CDR3 reads CASRPDRGTNTEAFF. The CDR3 coding sequence is TGTGCCAGCAGGCCCGACAGGGGGACGAACACTGAAGCTTTCTTT.

This clonotype appeared a few times. The rearrangement joins TRBV29-1 to TRBJ2-7, with D perhaps TRBD1 (6 bases). V was clipped by 6 bases and J by 0 bases, with 15 bases between them. Per germline, CDR1 SQVTM and CDR2 ANQGSEA. The CDR3 covers 14 residues. The CDR3 sequence: CSVGPGQNSYEQYF. CDR3 nucleotides: TGCAGCGTGGGACCGGGACAAAACTCCTACGAGCAGTACTTC.

This clonotype came up a few times. This chain connects TRBV20-1 to TRBJ1-2; 7 nucleotides agree with TRBD1. Germline CDR1 is DFQATT and CDR2 is SNEGSKA (reference sequence). The V and J ends lost 7 bases and 4 bases, in that order; junction bases with no gene match: 3. CDR3 length equals 11 residues. As DNA, the CDR3 is TGCAGTGTCAGGACAGGCTATGGCTACACCTTC. Its translation: CSVRTGYGYTF.

This clonotype turned up a few times. J is TRBJ2-7 and V is TRBV20-1, with a weak D call TRBD2 (5 bases). Trimming stripped 3 bases from V and 0 bases from J, with 9 bases between. This CDR3 contains 13 residues. Germline CDR1 and CDR2: DFQATT and SNEGSKA (reference sequence). The CDR3, as DNA: TGCAGTGCTAGCGGGGAACTCTCCTACGAGCAGTACTTC. This encodes CSASGELSYEQYF.

The V gene is TRBV7-9, the J gene TRBJ1-4; D is undetermined. There are 13 residues in the CDR3. Per the germline V gene, CDR1 is SEHNR and CDR2 is FQNEAQ (reference sequence). The V and J ends lost 0 bases and 6 bases respectively, with 5 bases between them. As DNA, the CDR3 is TGTGCCAGCAGCTTAGCTTCGGATGAAAAACTGTTTTTT. It codes for CASSLASDEKLFF. Variable domain in full (rest from reference TRBV7-9 and TRBJ1-4): DTGVSQNPRHKITKRGQNVTFRCDPISEHNRLYWYRQTLGQGPEFLTYFQNEAQLEKSRLLSDRFSAERPKGSFSTLEIQRTEQGDSAMYLCASSLASDEKLFFGSGTQLSVL.

The chain employs TRBV12-3 or TRBV12-4 and TRBJ2-7, with D hard to call. The CDR3 consists of 15 residues. V dropped 2 bases and J dropped 6 bases, with 17 bases sitting between them. CDR3 region: CASSLRAHPPLEQYF. In DNA, the CDR3 is TGTGCCAGCAGTTTAAGGGCGCATCCCCCGCTCGAGCAGTACTTC.

The chain carries TRBV9 and TRBJ2-5; D is perhaps TRBD1 or TRBD2 (5 bases each). Between the trimmed V and J ends, which lost 4 bases and 1 base, there was a span of 14 bases. Germline V gene sequence: CDR1 SGDLS, CDR2 YYNGEE. The CDR3 spans 15 residues. The DNA of the CDR3 is TGTGCCAGCAGCCCGGGACCTACGAGCCAAGAGACCCAGTACTTC. Protein product: CASSPGPTSQETQYF.

This chain's CDR3 is CASSNLVQGGGYNEQFF. CDR3 DNA: TGTGCCAGCAGTAACCTGGTACAAGGAGGGGGCTACAATGAGCAGTTCTTC. The genes are TRBV6-5 and TRBJ2-1; tentatively, D is TRBD1 or TRBD2 (6 bases each). This CDR3 has 17 residues. Looked up from germline, CDR1 is MNHEY and CDR2 is SVGAGI. With 5 bases removed from V and 3 bases from J, the gap between germline ends came to 20 bases.